Following are 27 T cell receptor beta chains from one sample sequenced in a study of T cell responses to AZD1222 COVID-19 vaccine. Data came from immunoSEQ multiplex PCR; TCRdb stores just in-frame clones and leaves some out. The repertoire holds some 140,000 clones, with around 93% as singletons. The source was peripheral blood, collected on day 0 of AZD1222 vaccination. These TCRs come from an adult in good health.

The chain joins TRBV7-2 to TRBJ2-5; possibly TRBD2 for D (6 bases). Trimming cost V 1 base and J 2 bases, with 8 bases left between them. The CDR3 runs to 14 residues. Germline loops: CDR1 SGHTA, CDR2 FQGNSA. Written as DNA, the CDR3 is TGTGCCAGCAGCTTAGGGGGGGATCAAGAGACCCAGTACTTC. Its translation: CASSLGGDQETQYF.

This clone has only one observation. The chain combines TRBV6-1 with TRBJ2-1, with no clear D. The germline V gene has CDR1 MNHNS and CDR2 SASEGT. Between the trimmed V and J ends, which lost 2 bases and 6 bases, there was a span of 11 bases. This CDR3 region has 14 residues. CDR3 nucleotides: TGTGCCAGCAGTGAATGGACCCCCCGCAATGAGCAGTTCTTC. Translating gives CASSEWTPRNEQFF.

This chain uses TRBV6-2 or TRBV6-3 with TRBJ2-3, with TRBD2 identical over 7 bases. J lost 2 bases, V lost 1 base, and 12 bases had no gene match. The germline CDR1 and CDR2 sequences are MNHEY and SVGEGT. The CDR3 is 18 residues long. The DNA of the CDR3 is TGTGCCAGCAGTTACTTGGCTAGCGGTCTGACAAACACAGATACGCAGTATTTT. This encodes CASSYLASGLTNTDTQYF.

A remark on this clone: Other DNA variants within this sample encode the same CDR3. The V call is TRBV28, the J call TRBJ1-5, with 9 bases identical to TRBD1. CDR1 is MDHEN and CDR2 is SYDVKM in the germline V gene. This CDR3 is built from 13 residues. Trimming cost V 6 bases and J 5 bases; bases outside gene matches: 2. In DNA, the CDR3 is TGTGCCAGCAGACAGGGGGCAGATCAGCCCCAGCATTTT. Amino acids: CASRQGADQPQHF.

V is TRBV28 and J is TRBJ1-1; D not certain. This CDR3 has 14 residues. Germline V gene lookup returns CDR1 MDHEN and CDR2 SYDVKM. V lost 6 bases to trimming and J lost 0 bases, with 11 bases between them. In nucleotides, the CDR3 is TGTGCCAGCAGGAAAGGACGCCTGAACACTGAAGCTTTCTTT. Amino acid sequence: CASRKGRLNTEAFF.

J is TRBJ2-3 and V is TRBV12-3 or TRBV12-4, with TRBD1 as a possible D gene (6 bases). CDR3 length equals 12 residues. V lost 7 bases and J 10 bases, leaving 15 bases between the germline ends. The CDR3 here is CASNPGHTAQYF. In DNA form, the CDR3 reads TGTGCCAGCAATCCGGGACATACCGCGCAGTATTTT.

The V and J genes are TRBV5-1 and TRBJ2-5; D might be TRBD1 or TRBD2, each matching 5 bases. CDR1 is SGHRS, CDR2 YFSETQ, per germline. This CDR3 has 15 amino acids. V was shortened by 0 bases and J by 5 bases, with 14 bases between the two germline ends. This CDR3 reads CASSLGAGSRETQYF. The CDR3 DNA is TGCGCCAGCAGCTTGGGGGCAGGGAGTAGGGAGACCCAGTACTTC.

The V gene is TRBV2, the J gene TRBJ2-1; 14 bases align to TRBD2. This CDR3 region has 13 residues. CDR1 is SNHLY and CDR2 is FYNNEI in the germline V gene. Losses at the gene ends were 7 bases for V and 9 bases for J; bases not matched to a gene: 2. The chain's CDR3 is CASTGLAGGEQFF. The CDR3 DNA sequence: TGTGCCAGCACCGGACTAGCGGGAGGTGAGCAGTTCTTC.

The V call is TRBV28, the J call TRBJ2-2; 8 bases agree with TRBD1. The V gene's germline CDR1 is MDHEN and CDR2 SYDVKM. Trimming at V came to 7 bases and at J to 0 bases, leaving 4 bases not matched to a gene. The CDR3 loop spans 15 amino acids. The CDR3 DNA is TGTGCCAGCACCCGGGACAGGTCGAACACCGGGGAGCTGTTTTTT. Its translation is CASTRDRSNTGELFF.

This chain's CDR3 is CASSSRPEAFF. In nucleotides, the CDR3 is TGTGCCAGCAGCTCCCGGCCCGAAGCTTTCTTT. The V and J genes are TRBV7-9 and TRBJ1-1; D is uncertain. V shed 4 bases and J shed 8 bases, with 8 bases lying between them. Germline-derived CDR1 and CDR2 are SEHNR and FQNEAQ (reference sequence). This CDR3 has 11 amino acids.

This clone was observed a single time. The rearrangement links TRBV20-1 to TRBJ2-2, with TRBD1 matching 7 bases. The CDR3 loop spans 16 amino acids. The junction had 10 bases not matched to a gene; V was cut back by 3 bases and J by 3 bases. In germline, CDR1 is DFQATT, CDR2 SNEGSKA (reference sequence). Here the CDR3 reads CSASQLEGADTGELFF. The CDR3 bases are TGCAGTGCTAGTCAGTTAGAGGGGGCCGACACCGGGGAGCTGTTTTTT.

V is TRBV10-3 and J is TRBJ2-2; D is tentatively TRBD1 or TRBD2 (5 bases each). This CDR3 spans 17 amino acids. The V gene's germline CDR1 is ENHRY and CDR2 SYGVKD. Trimming cost V 4 bases and J 2 bases, with 17 bases left between them. The CDR3 DNA is TGTGCCATCAGTGGCACATCTAGGGACCGAAACACCGGGGAGCTGTTTTTT. This sequence encodes CAISGTSRDRNTGELFF.

The rearrangement joins TRBV5-4 to TRBJ2-5; D assignment may be TRBD1 or TRBD2 (5 bases each). CDR3 length: 15 amino acids. Germline V gene lookup returns CDR1 SGHNT and CDR2 YYREEE (reference sequence). V lost 1 base and J 5 bases, leaving 15 bases between the germline ends. The CDR3: CASSLRQGERETQYF. The CDR3 region has the DNA TGTGCCAGCAGCTTGAGGCAGGGAGAGAGGGAGACCCAGTACTTC.

The chain combines TRBV5-8 with TRBJ1-2; D is uncertain. V shed 1 base and J shed 4 bases, with 14 bases lying between them. From germline, CDR1 is SGHTS and CDR2 YDEGEE. The CDR3 runs to 15 residues. The CDR3 sequence is CASSLFLVSLYGYTF. CDR3 bases: TGTGCCAGCAGCTTGTTCTTAGTCAGCCTCTATGGCTACACCTTC.

The chain has TRBV27 and TRBJ1-6, with D perhaps matching TRBD1 (6 bases). The CDR3 has 15 amino acids. Germline V gene data show CDR1 as MNHEY and CDR2 as SMNVEV (reference sequence). The ends were cut back, 3 bases at V and 8 bases at J, with 14 bases in the middle. CDR3 DNA: TGTGCCAGCAGTTTCTCTGGGGGCGCGTATTCACCCCTCCACTTT. It yields the protein CASSFSGGAYSPLHF.

This chain links TRBV4-2 with TRBJ1-3; tentative D call: TRBD1 (5 bases). The V gene lost 3 bases and the J gene lost 4 bases, with 16 bases spanning the gap. The CDR3 spans 16 residues. The germline CDR1 and CDR2 sequences are LGHNA and YNFKEQ. Here the CDR3 reads CASSQLTQKGGNTIYF. The CDR3, as DNA: TGTGCCAGCAGCCAGTTGACTCAAAAGGGGGGAAACACCATATATTTT.

The chain couples TRBV28 to TRBJ1-2; TRBD1 aligns across 9 bases. The CDR3 length is 15 residues. CDR1 and CDR2 (germline): MDHEN, SYDVKM. V lost 7 bases to trimming and J lost 3 bases; unmatched junction nucleotides: 9. Here the CDR3 DNA reads TGTGCCAGCACCGGGACAGGGCGAGGGTACTATGGCTACACCTTC. This translates into CASTGTGRGYYGYTF.

V and J are TRBV7-3 and TRBJ2-2; D uncertain. This CDR3 contains 15 residues. V shed 0 bases and J shed 0 bases, with 5 bases lying between them. CDR1 is SGHTA and CDR2 is FQGTGA in the germline V gene. The CDR3 loop is CASSLTPANTGELFF. The DNA for the CDR3 is TGTGCCAGCAGCTTAACCCCCGCGAACACCGGGGAGCTGTTTTTT.

This sequence joins TRBV4-2 and TRBJ1-3; TRBD1 matches at 7 bases. The CDR3 consists of 16 residues. Germline trimming cut 1 base from V and 9 bases from J; bases unmatched to any gene: 12. Germline V gene data show CDR1 as LGHNA and CDR2 as YNFKEQ. The chain's CDR3 is CASSQAVGQILGTIYF. For the CDR3, the DNA is TGTGCCAGCAGCCAAGCCGTGGGACAGATTTTAGGCACCATATATTTT.

The rearrangement uses TRBV24-1 and TRBJ2-2, with 9 positions matching TRBD1. Germline loops: CDR1 KGHDR, CDR2 SFDVKD. Germline trimming cut 8 bases from V and 6 bases from J; bases unmatched to any gene: 6. The CDR3 is 14 residues long. The CDR3 is CATKGQGPPGELFF. In nucleotides, the CDR3 is TGTGCCACCAAGGGACAGGGTCCCCCCGGGGAGCTGTTTTTT.

This chain joins TRBV2 and TRBJ1-1, with 7 bases fitting TRBD1. V gave up 4 bases and J gave up 5 bases; unmatched junction bases: 4. The CDR3 loop spans 13 amino acids. Germline V gene lookup returns CDR1 SNHLY and CDR2 FYNNEI. CDR3 DNA sequence: TGTGCCAGCAGTGGACAGGGTAGGACTGAAGCTTTCTTT. Amino acids: CASSGQGRTEAFF.

The chain joins TRBV5-1 to TRBJ1-4; D not certain. The CDR3 runs 15 residues. Trimming took 0 bases from V and 5 from J, leaving 11 bases between them. Germline-derived CDR1 and CDR2 are SGHRS and YFSETQ. The CDR3 nucleotides are TGCGCCAGCAGCTTGGATTGGATGGGGAATGAAAAACTGTTTTTT. Protein product: CASSLDWMGNEKLFF.

The CDR3 reads CASSQGRGDGNTIYF. The CDR3 DNA sequence: TGTGCCAGCAGCCAAGGCAGGGGGGATGGAAACACCATATATTTT. This chain links TRBV14 with TRBJ1-3; 7 bases agree with TRBD1. The germline V gene encodes CDR1 SGHDN and CDR2 FVKESK. The CDR3 loop spans 15 amino acids. The V segment lost 1 base and the J segment 3 bases; nucleotides outside the gene matches: 3.

This chain uses TRBV5-6 with TRBJ2-7; D ambiguous. Germline V gene data show CDR1 as SGHDT and CDR2 as YYEEEE. V gave up 3 bases and J gave up 8 bases, with 18 bases separating them. The CDR3 length is 14 residues. CDR3 coding DNA: TGTGCCAGCAGCTACCGAGAGGCCGTTGGGAAGCAGTACTTC. Translation gives CASSYREAVGKQYF.

The chain couples TRBV7-9 to TRBJ1-1, with TRBD1 matching over 7 bases. The germline CDR1 and CDR2 sequences are SEHNR and FQNEAQ (reference sequence). The V gene end was trimmed by 3 bases and the J gene end by 2 bases; junction bases not matched to a gene: 6. The length of the CDR3 is 15 residues. CDR3 bases: TGTGCCAGCAGCTTGACAGGGAATATAAACACTGAAGCTTTCTTT. This codes for CASSLTGNINTEAFF. Variable domain in full (rest from reference TRBV7-9 and TRBJ1-1): DTGVSQNPRHKITKRGQNVTFRCDPISEHNRLYWYRQTLGQGPEFLTYFQNEAQLEKSRLLSDRFSAERPKGSFSTLEIQRTEQGDSAMYLCASSLTGNINTEAFFGQGTRLTVV.

V is TRBV4-2 and J is TRBJ1-6; 7 bases agree with TRBD1. Germline V gene sequence: CDR1 LGHNA, CDR2 YNFKEQ. CDR3 size: 18 residues. V dropped 4 bases and J dropped 0; count of bases not matched to a gene: 9. The CDR3 sequence: CASSPSTGPSSYNSPLHF. In DNA form, the CDR3 reads TGTGCCAGCAGCCCCTCGACAGGGCCCAGCTCCTATAATTCACCCCTCCACTTT.

The chain recombines TRBV28 with TRBJ1-5, with a possible D match to TRBD1 (5 bases). This CDR3 is built from 17 residues. In germline, CDR1 is MDHEN, CDR2 SYDVKM. With 10 bases removed from V and 6 bases from J, the gap between germline ends came to 28 bases. CDR3 sequence reads: CAIDEGWQGISVQPQHF. CDR3 nucleotide sequence: TGTGCCATCGATGAGGGTTGGCAGGGCATATCAGTTCAGCCCCAGCATTTT.